The rows below give T cell receptor beta chains drawn from one sample of a study of Graves' ophthalmopathy and Graves' hyperthyroidism. Each CDR3 protein is one row after TCRdb ran MiXCR on the multiplex PCR reads. The table has a few hundred thousand distinct CDR3 sequences, roughly 39% seen once. Sequenced input: peripheral blood or thyroid tissue (not recorded which). The receptors shown here come from an adult man with Graves' hyperthyroidism. Both conserved end residues are trimmed from each CDR3.

j_call: TRBJ2-2
v_call: TRBV2
cdr3_aa: ASSPGTSYTGELF

j_call: TRBJ2-5
v_call: TRBV20-1
cdr3_aa: SAPREPEETQY

j_call: TRBJ1-2
v_call: TRBV12-3/TRBV12-4
cdr3_aa: ASSFLLYGYT

j_call: TRBJ1-6
v_call: TRBV4-1
cdr3_aa: ASSPPGRSLSALH

j_call: TRBJ1-2
v_call: TRBV29-1
cdr3_aa: SLDSDIVYGYT

j_call: TRBJ1-2
v_call: TRBV7-2
cdr3_aa: ASSLADGRANYGYT

j_call: TRBJ2-3
v_call: TRBV5-1
cdr3_aa: ASSAGGPEDTQY

j_call: TRBJ2-2
v_call: TRBV12-3/TRBV12-4
cdr3_aa: ASSPSGTGGTGELF

j_call: TRBJ2-5
v_call: TRBV20-1
cdr3_aa: SARDGTSGNATQY

j_call: TRBJ1-4
v_call: TRBV5-6
cdr3_aa: ASSRDRENEKLF

j_call: TRBJ2-7
v_call: TRBV18
cdr3_aa: ASSPSVFGSPYEQY

j_call: TRBJ2-7
v_call: TRBV29-1
cdr3_aa: SVEDGH

j_call: TRBJ1-2
v_call: TRBV7-8
cdr3_aa: ASSLGAGTSNYGYT

j_call: TRBJ1-2
v_call: TRBV7-8
cdr3_aa: ASSLRSGDPLGYGYT

j_call: TRBJ2-6
v_call: TRBV5-1
cdr3_aa: ASKTGTGHGANVLT

j_call: TRBJ1-2
v_call: TRBV29-1
cdr3_aa: SAGGGGGYT

j_call: TRBJ1-4
v_call: TRBV7-6
cdr3_aa: ARPADRGGGEKLF

j_call: TRBJ1-1
v_call: TRBV12-3/TRBV12-4
cdr3_aa: ASSGTGPMNTEAF

j_call: TRBJ2-2
v_call: TRBV24-1
cdr3_aa: ATSARGTGELF

j_call: TRBJ2-7
v_call: TRBV5-1
cdr3_aa: ASSWATSGRIDEQY

j_call: TRBJ2-3
v_call: TRBV11-1
cdr3_aa: ASSFGGGPRDTQY

j_call: TRBJ2-5
v_call: TRBV7-9
cdr3_aa: ASSSPWGYSASGTSLQETQY

j_call: TRBJ1-2
v_call: TRBV10-2
cdr3_aa: ASSQQAYGYT

j_call: TRBJ2-5
v_call: TRBV9
cdr3_aa: ASSQAGWETQY

j_call: TRBJ2-7
v_call: TRBV5-5
cdr3_aa: ASSQDPGLRTYEQY

j_call: TRBJ2-7
v_call: TRBV29-1
cdr3_aa: SVEGDRGREQY

j_call: TRBJ2-5
v_call: TRBV19
cdr3_aa: ASSPPAGKETQY

j_call: TRBJ1-1
v_call: TRBV29-1
cdr3_aa: SVQGMNTEAF

j_call: TRBJ2-7
v_call: TRBV19
cdr3_aa: ASRGTGLYEQY

j_call: TRBJ1-2
v_call: TRBV7-4
cdr3_aa: ASSRPVRDRINYGYT

j_call: TRBJ2-7
v_call: TRBV29-1
cdr3_aa: SVETENSYEQY

j_call: TRBJ1-5
v_call: TRBV20-1
cdr3_aa: SARGGGRGNQPQH

j_call: TRBJ1-2
v_call: TRBV19
cdr3_aa: ASSLGPGYT

j_call: TRBJ1-4
v_call: TRBV2
cdr3_aa: ASEGERGEKLF

j_call: TRBJ2-5
v_call: TRBV20-1
cdr3_aa: SASPLAGETQY

j_call: TRBJ2-7
v_call: TRBV29-1
cdr3_aa: SGKTGGLYEQY

j_call: TRBJ2-3
v_call: TRBV24-1
cdr3_aa: ATSDRTGGYGDTQY

j_call: TRBJ2-7
v_call: TRBV25-1
cdr3_aa: ASSGLRRQTSYEQY

j_call: TRBJ2-3
v_call: TRBV20-1
cdr3_aa: SASTGLAGRTDTQY